This TCR beta chain is from a study of T cell repertoires in cytomegalovirus infection. About the research overall: Matching HLA type and CMV infection were both indicated by public TCR beta signatures.

Notes on the study in general: HLA-C-restricted CMV clonotypes gave the most frequent clonotype in two of eight donors. Public TCR beta family frequency separated CMV-and-HLA carriers, including in an independent cohort.

TCRdb processed the reads anew with MiXCR; each CDR3 protein has one entry. The table has hundreds of thousands of distinct CDR3 sequences, under 55% seen once. As concerns this clonotype: Its antigen is as yet unknown.

The CDR3 consists of 12 residues. V was shortened by 6 bases and J by 6 bases, with 11 bases between the two germline ends. Germline lookup yields CDR1 MNHNY and CDR2 SVGAGI (reference sequence). Material: cultured PBMCs, obtained from culture after CMV antigen stimulation. The receptor was derived from a human donor in good health (CMV status not recorded). Some clones in this sample may be carry-over from other donors' samples. The chain employs TRBV6-6 and TRBJ1-1; tentative D call: TRBD1 (5 bases). The CDR3 DNA sequence: TGTGCCAGCAGACCTGACAGCGCTGAAGCTTTCTTT. It encodes CASRPDSAEAFF.